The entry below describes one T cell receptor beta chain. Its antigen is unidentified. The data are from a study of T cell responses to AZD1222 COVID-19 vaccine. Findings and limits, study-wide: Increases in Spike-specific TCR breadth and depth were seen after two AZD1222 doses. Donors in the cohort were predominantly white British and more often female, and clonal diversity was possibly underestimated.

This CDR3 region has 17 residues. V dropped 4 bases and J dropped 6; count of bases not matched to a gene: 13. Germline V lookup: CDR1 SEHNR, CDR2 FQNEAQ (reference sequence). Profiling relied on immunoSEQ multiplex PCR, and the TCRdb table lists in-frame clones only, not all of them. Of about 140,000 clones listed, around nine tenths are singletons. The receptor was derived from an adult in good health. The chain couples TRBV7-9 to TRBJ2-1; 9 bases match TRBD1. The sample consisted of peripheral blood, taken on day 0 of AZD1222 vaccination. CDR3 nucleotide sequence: TGTGCCAGCAGCTCACTTTTAACAGGGGGCTGGGGCAATGAGCAGTTCTTC. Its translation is CASSSLLTGGWGNEQFF.